The next 6 T cell receptor beta chains were all read from a single sample in a study of blood T cell repertoires in COVID-19 (TCRdb year 2020). The library was made by the immunoSEQ multiplex PCR assay. Held by TCRdb, this immuneACCESS table contains in-frame sequences only and omits some clones. Under half of the omission traces to an unresolved V gene where checked; the cause of the rest is unknown. The sample table lists about 480,000 clones, roughly 90% of them with a count of one. Together, the top ten hold less than 2% of the sample. The material sequenced was PBMCs or T cells enriched from blood (not recorded which). The receptors come from a woman aged 40 to 55 who had recovered from COVID-19.

The V call is TRBV4-3, the J call TRBJ2-1, with 10 bases that match TRBD2. Germline assignment: CDR1 LGHNA and CDR2 YSLEER. V was clipped by 0 bases and J by 2 bases; unmatched bases: 13. The CDR3 sequence is 20 residues long. CDR3 nucleotides: TGCGCCAGCAGCCAAGATCTTGTATCTAGCGGGAGTCGGACCTACAATGAGCAGTTCTTC. This sequence encodes CASSQDLVSSGSRTYNEQFF.

V gene TRBV6-2 or TRBV6-3 combines with J gene TRBJ2-2, with TRBD2 matching 9 bases. J gave up 6 bases and V 2 bases, and 7 bases lay outside the gene matches. Germline V gene sequence: CDR1 MNHEY, CDR2 SVGEGT. CDR3 length: 16 residues. The CDR3 reads CASSYGGSGSPGELFF. The CDR3 coding sequence is TGTGCCAGCAGTTACGGTGGTAGCGGGAGTCCCGGGGAGCTGTTTTTT.

A word on this clone: Additional DNA sequences in this sample encode the identical CDR3. This chain uses TRBV19 with TRBJ1-1; unclear D gene. In germline, CDR1 is LNHDA, CDR2 SQIVND (reference sequence). The CDR3 sequence is 13 residues long. Trimming pared 1 base from V and 5 bases from J, leaving 8 bases between. The CDR3 sequence is CASSIAGGTEAFF. CDR3 in DNA: TGTGCCAGTAGTATAGCCGGAGGAACTGAAGCTTTCTTT.

V usage is TRBV7-9 and J usage is TRBJ2-5; the D gene is possibly TRBD1 (5 bases). Germline V gives CDR1 SEHNR, CDR2 FQNEAQ (reference sequence). The CDR3 loop spans 16 amino acids. Trimming removed 1 base at V and 0 bases at J, with 12 bases between. DNA of the CDR3: TGTGCCAGCAGCTTAGGGGTAGGGGCCTACCAAGAGACCCAGTACTTC. Its protein product is CASSLGVGAYQETQYF.

The chain combines TRBV5-4 with TRBJ2-1; 8 bases are a match to TRBD2. This CDR3 is built from 15 residues. Germline CDR1 is SGHNT and CDR2 is YYREEE (reference sequence). J was trimmed by 5 bases and V by 1 base; bases with no gene match: 5. The CDR3 is CASSLPSGLHNEQFF. CDR3 in DNA: TGTGCCAGCAGCTTGCCTAGCGGGCTTCACAATGAGCAGTTCTTC.

This clone was observed once. The chain recombines TRBV3-1 (or the pseudogene TRBV3-2) with TRBJ2-7, with TRBD2 matching 7 bases. The germline V gene encodes CDR1 LGHDT and CDR2 YNNKEL (reference sequence). The CDR3 has 16 amino acids. After removal of 2 bases from V and 7 bases from J, the junction contained 14 bases not matched to a gene. The CDR3 nucleotides read TGTGCCAGCAGCCAACCATGGACGGGACTACTCATTGAGCAGTACTTC. This gives the protein CASSQPWTGLLIEQYF.